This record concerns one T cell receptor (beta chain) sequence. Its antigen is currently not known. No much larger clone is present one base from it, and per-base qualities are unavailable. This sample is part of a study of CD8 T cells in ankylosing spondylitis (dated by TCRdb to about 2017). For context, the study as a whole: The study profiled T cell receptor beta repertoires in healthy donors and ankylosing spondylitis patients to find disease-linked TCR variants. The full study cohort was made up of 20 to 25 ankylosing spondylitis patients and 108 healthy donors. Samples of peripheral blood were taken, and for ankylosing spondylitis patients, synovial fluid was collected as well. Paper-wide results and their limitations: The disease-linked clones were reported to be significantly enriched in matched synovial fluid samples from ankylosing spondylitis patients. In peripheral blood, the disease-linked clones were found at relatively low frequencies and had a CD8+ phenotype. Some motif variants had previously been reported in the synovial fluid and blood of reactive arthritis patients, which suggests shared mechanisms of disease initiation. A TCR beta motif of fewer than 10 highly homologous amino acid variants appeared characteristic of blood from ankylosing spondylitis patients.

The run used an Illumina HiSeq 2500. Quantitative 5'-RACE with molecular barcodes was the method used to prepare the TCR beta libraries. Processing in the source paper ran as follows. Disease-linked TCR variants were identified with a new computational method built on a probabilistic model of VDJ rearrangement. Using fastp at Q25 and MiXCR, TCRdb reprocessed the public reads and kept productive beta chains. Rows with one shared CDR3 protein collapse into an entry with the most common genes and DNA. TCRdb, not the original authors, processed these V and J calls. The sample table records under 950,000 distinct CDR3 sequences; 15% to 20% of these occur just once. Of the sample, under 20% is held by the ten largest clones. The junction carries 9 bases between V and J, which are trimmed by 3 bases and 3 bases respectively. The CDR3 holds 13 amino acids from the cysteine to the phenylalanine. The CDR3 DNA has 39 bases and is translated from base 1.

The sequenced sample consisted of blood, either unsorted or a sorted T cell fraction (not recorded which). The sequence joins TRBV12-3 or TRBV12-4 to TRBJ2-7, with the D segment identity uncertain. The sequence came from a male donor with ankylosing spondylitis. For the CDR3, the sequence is CASSFRPFYEQYF. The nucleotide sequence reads TGTGCCAGCAGTTTCAGGCCGTTCTACGAGCAGTACTTC.